The clone carrying this TCR beta chain appeared a single time. These data come from a study of T cells after posttransplantation cyclophosphamide. Cells defined as naive were viable CD3+CD4+ or CD3+CD8+ and CCR7+CD45RA+CD45RO-CD95-CD27+CD28+. CDR3 length: 13 residues. Germline CDR1 is WSHSY and CDR2 is SAAADI. V shed 5 bases, J shed 3 bases, and the junction held 3 bases outside the gene matches. Repertoires were generated with immunoSEQ multiplex PCR, while TCRdb's copy carries only in-frame clones and drops some. The profile shows roughly 7,200 clones, roughly 98% of them singletons. The gene calls are TRBV10-2 and TRBJ2-7; 8 bases are a match to TRBD1. The sample comprised naive CD8+ T cells sorted from PBMCs. This TCR derives from a woman in her twenties or thirties in good health and a related stem cell transplant donor. The CDR3 loop is CASSSGTGYEQYF. The CDR3 bases are TGCGCCAGCAGTTCCGGGACAGGCTACGAGCAGTACTTC.